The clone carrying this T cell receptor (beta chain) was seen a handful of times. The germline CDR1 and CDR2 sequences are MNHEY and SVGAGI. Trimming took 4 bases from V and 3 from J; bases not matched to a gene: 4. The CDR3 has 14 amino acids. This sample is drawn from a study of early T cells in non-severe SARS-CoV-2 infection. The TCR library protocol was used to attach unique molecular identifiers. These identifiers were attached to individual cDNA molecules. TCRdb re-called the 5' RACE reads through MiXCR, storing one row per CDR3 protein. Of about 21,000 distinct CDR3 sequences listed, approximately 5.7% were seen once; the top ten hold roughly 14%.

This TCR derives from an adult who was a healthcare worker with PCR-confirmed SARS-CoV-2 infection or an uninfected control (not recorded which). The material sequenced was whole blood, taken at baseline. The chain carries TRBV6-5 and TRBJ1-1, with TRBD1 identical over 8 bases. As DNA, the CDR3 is TGTGCCAGCAGTTCCAGACAGGGGTACACTGAAGCTTTCTTT. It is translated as CASSSRQGYTEAFF.